The 25 T cell receptor beta chains listed next were all sequenced from one sample in a study of low-dose radiotherapy and immunotherapy resistance in tumors. The sample's time point: after trial treatment. The treatment was: LDRT plus nivolumab, ipilimumab, low-dose cyclophosphamide and aspirin (RACIN trial). TRAV- and TRBV-specific primers primed first-strand cDNA, covering alpha and beta chains. The PCR that amplified TCRs ran for around 20 cycles, relying on a constant-region primer and a V-primer adapter. TCRdb reprocessed the reads via MiXCR and lists one record per CDR3 protein. The table shows roughly 95,000 distinct CDR3 sequences, with around a fifth occurring only once. The sample in question was PBMCs, obtained after low-dose radiotherapy plus immunotherapy. The receptors were gathered from a female donor with ovarian cancer.

This clonotype was found a few times. V gene TRBV6-2 or TRBV6-3 combines with J gene TRBJ2-7; D is possibly TRBD2 (5 bases). Trimming took off 5 bases at V and 1 base at J, with 12 bases between the two ends. This CDR3 spans 14 amino acids. Germline V lookup: CDR1 MNHEY, CDR2 SVGEGT. The CDR3 region is CASSLTGKSYEQYF. The CDR3 nucleotides are TGTGCCAGCAGTCTCACCGGGAAATCCTACGAGCAGTACTTC.

The V gene is TRBV23-1, the J gene TRBJ2-7, with TRBD1 matching 7 bases. TRBV23-1 is placed among ORFs of uncertain function. The V gene end was trimmed by 3 bases and the J gene end by 2 bases; junction bases not matched to a gene: 16. The CDR3 totals 18 residues. CDR3 sequence reads: CASSQKSSDRAGPYEQYF. The CDR3, as DNA: TGCGCCAGCAGTCAGAAATCTTCAGACAGGGCAGGACCCTACGAGCAGTACTTC.

This clonotype has at least ten counts. The CDR3 nucleotides read TGCGCCAGCAGCCAAGATCGCGGCAGAAAGCAGTTCTTC. As protein: CASSQDRGRKQFF. V usage is TRBV4-3 and J usage is TRBJ2-1; the D is unclear. This CDR3 contains 13 residues. The V gene lost 0 bases and the J gene lost 11 bases, with 11 bases spanning the gap. Per germline, CDR1 LGHNA and CDR2 YSLEER.

The V gene is TRBV19, the J gene TRBJ1-1, with TRBD1 matching 7 bases. V lost 5 bases, J lost 4 bases, and 10 bases stayed unmatched. Germline assignment: CDR1 LNHDA and CDR2 SQIVND (reference sequence). CDR3 length equals 15 residues. This chain's CDR3 is CASSPLLGGGTEAFF. CDR3 coding DNA: TGTGCCAGTAGTCCTTTGCTAGGGGGCGGCACTGAAGCTTTCTTT.

In this sample, this clonotype turned up many times. This chain links TRBV4-1 with TRBJ2-2; D gene uncertain. Germline CDR1 is MGHRA and CDR2 is YSYEKL. The ends were cut back, 0 bases at V and 3 bases at J, with 5 bases in the middle. This CDR3 is built from 14 residues. CDR3 DNA: TGCGCCAGCAGCCAAGATAGGTACACCGGGGAGCTGTTTTTT. Residues: CASSQDRYTGELFF.

This clonotype was seen at least ten times. This chain joins TRBV19 and TRBJ1-5; weak D call: TRBD1 (5 bases). Germline CDR1 reads LNHDA; CDR2 reads SQIVND (reference sequence). V was cut by 6 bases and J by 3 bases, with 12 bases left in between. The CDR3 has 14 amino acids. This CDR3 reads CASSPGQFNQPQHF. The DNA of the CDR3 is TGTGCCAGTAGCCCTGGACAATTCAATCAGCCCCAGCATTTT.

The sample holds many counts of this clonotype. The rearrangement joins TRBV28 to TRBJ2-1; the D is unclear. V was pared by 5 bases and J by 7 bases, with 12 bases between. Germline V gene lookup returns CDR1 MDHEN and CDR2 SYDVKM. The CDR3 is 13 amino acids. CDR3 protein: CASSPTTPNEQFF. For the CDR3, the DNA is TGTGCCAGCAGTCCGACCACCCCAAATGAGCAGTTCTTC.

This clonotype has at least ten counts. The genes are TRBV25-1 and TRBJ1-1; the D is unclear. The CDR3 runs to 14 residues. Trimming removed 4 bases at V and 6 bases at J, with 15 bases between. Germline V gene data show CDR1 as MGHDK and CDR2 as SYGVNS. CDR3 DNA: TGTGCCAGCAGTGGATCTACGTTGAGCTCTGAAGCTTTCTTT. Its protein product is CASSGSTLSSEAFF.

Ten or more counts support this clonotype. The rearrangement links TRBV30 to TRBJ2-3; either TRBD1 or TRBD2 may supply D (5 bases each). CDR3 size: 13 residues. The germline V and J ends were trimmed by 5 bases and 5 bases, with 14 bases remaining between them. Germline V lookup: CDR1 GTSNPN, CDR2 SVGIG (reference sequence). The DNA for the CDR3 is TGTGCCTGGGCCCTCGGGGCAGGAGATACGCAGTATTTT. The encoded protein is CAWALGAGDTQYF.

As for this clonotype: A far larger clone is off by one base, so a read error is likely. The J gene is TRBJ2-7, the V gene TRBV6-6; a weak D match, TRBD2 (6 bases). The germline V gene encodes CDR1 MNHNY and CDR2 SVGAGI (reference sequence). The CDR3 is 14 amino acids. V shed 9 bases and J shed 4 bases, with 19 bases lying between them. The CDR3 reads CARSRFGSQYEQYF. For the CDR3, the DNA is TGTGCCAGGAGCCGTTTCGGGAGTCAGTACGAGCAGTACTTC.

This clonotype was counted ten times or more. The chain is built from TRBV7-2 and TRBJ2-5, with 13 bases that match TRBD2. The CDR3 has 16 residues. Losses at the gene ends were 1 base for V and 3 bases for J; bases not matched to a gene: 2. The germline CDR1 and CDR2 sequences are SGHTA and FQGNSA. The CDR3 DNA sequence: TGTGCCAGCAGCTTAGTTGGGACTAGCGGGGAAGAGACCCAGTACTTC. Protein sequence: CASSLVGTSGEETQYF.

This clonotype was detected ten times or more. The J gene is TRBJ2-3, the V gene TRBV28; 9 bases map to TRBD2. V shed 3 bases and J 6 bases; nucleotides not matched to a gene: 10. The CDR3 loop spans 16 amino acids. Germline V gene sequence: CDR1 MDHEN, CDR2 SYDVKM. CDR3 loop: CASSFSGGPSEDTQYF. In DNA, the CDR3 is TGTGCCAGCAGTTTTAGCGGGGGCCCCAGCGAGGATACGCAGTATTTT.

This clonotype showed up many times. V and J are TRBV28 and TRBJ2-1; 10 bases match TRBD2. Trimming took 9 bases from V and 6 from J; bases not matched to a gene: 8. The CDR3 length is 14 residues. Germline loops: CDR1 MDHEN, CDR2 SYDVKM. The CDR3 bases are TGTGCCAGTTGGGAGCGGGGGGGTCTCAATGAGCAGTTCTTC. This sequence encodes CASWERGGLNEQFF.

This clonotype was found many times. This chain joins TRBV24-1 and TRBJ2-2; D possibly corresponds to TRBD1 (6 bases). The CDR3 runs to 15 residues. Germline V gene sequence: CDR1 KGHDR, CDR2 SFDVKD. V lost 3 bases to trimming and J lost 9 bases, with 16 bases between them. This CDR3 reads CATSDVTGNHRELFF. In DNA, the CDR3 is TGTGCCACCAGTGATGTCACAGGGAACCACCGGGAGCTGTTTTTT.

This chain uses TRBV7-2 with TRBJ2-7, with D possibly TRBD2 on 6 matching bases. The germline V gene encodes CDR1 SGHTA and CDR2 FQGNSA. The V gene lost 5 bases and the J gene lost 4 bases, with 24 bases spanning the gap. This CDR3 has 17 residues. The CDR3 is CASSMMLLRDSPYEQYF. The CDR3 DNA follows: TGTGCCAGCAGCATGATGCTCCTCCGGGACTCTCCTTACGAGCAGTACTTC.

The CDR3 bases are TGCGCCAGCAGCCCAGGTCCCAGGGCGGCTAATGAAAAACTGTTTTTT. The encoded protein is CASSPGPRAANEKLFF. This rearrangement joins TRBV5-1 to TRBJ1-4; possibly TRBD1 for D (5 bases). The germline V and J ends were trimmed by 4 bases and 3 bases, with 16 bases remaining between them. The CDR3 length is 16 residues. In germline, CDR1 is SGHRS, CDR2 YFSETQ. Complete variable domain (other parts from reference TRBV5-1 and TRBJ1-4): KAGVTQTPRYLIKTRGQQVTLSCSPISGHRSVSWYQQTPGQGLQFLFEYFSETQRNKGNFPGRFSGRQFSNSRSEMNVSTLELGDSALYLCASSPGPRAANEKLFFGSGTQLSVL.

This clonotype showed up many times. This rearrangement joins TRBV3-1 to TRBJ2-5; 9 nucleotides match TRBD1. This CDR3 region has 16 residues. CDR1 LGHDT and CDR2 YNNKEL come from the germline V gene (reference sequence). The V gene end was trimmed by 5 bases and the J gene end by 2 bases; junction bases not matched to a gene: 9. The CDR3 sequence is CASSSTGTGLQETQYF. As DNA, the CDR3 is TGTGCCAGCAGCTCGACCGGGACAGGGTTACAAGAGACCCAGTACTTC.

The V gene is TRBV5-6, the J gene TRBJ2-3; the D gene could be TRBD1 or TRBD2 (6 bases each). V dropped 2 bases and J dropped 0 bases, with 13 bases sitting between them. Germline V gene lookup returns CDR1 SGHDT and CDR2 YYEEEE. This CDR3 is built from 16 residues. The CDR3 reads CASSLRQAGSTDTQYF. The CDR3 coding sequence is TGTGCCAGCAGCTTACGACAGGCGGGGAGCACAGATACGCAGTATTTT.

About this clonotype: A far larger clone is off by one base, so a read error is likely. The V and J genes are TRBV6-6 and TRBJ2-7; 7 bases are shared with TRBD2. This CDR3 region has 15 residues. In germline, CDR1 is MNHNY, CDR2 SVGAGI (reference sequence). J was trimmed by 5 bases and V by 4 bases; bases with no gene match: 11. The CDR3 bases are TGTGCCAGCAGTTCGGGGGGAGGGTACGTCCACGAGCAGTACTTC. As protein: CASSSGGGYVHEQYF.

The table lists this clonotype with many counts. J is TRBJ1-3 and V is TRBV7-2; a weak D match, TRBD1 (5 bases). CDR3 size: 12 residues. V gave up 4 bases and J gave up 4 bases, with 5 bases separating them. Germline V gene sequence: CDR1 SGHTA, CDR2 FQGNSA. CDR3 in DNA: TGTGCCAGCAGCTGGACAGGAAACACCATATATTTT. Its protein product is CASSWTGNTIYF.

Here the CDR3 DNA reads TGTGCCAGCAGCGTAGGGTCAGGGGGCGCGTACGAGCAGTACTTC. It codes for CASSVGSGGAYEQYF. V and J are TRBV9 and TRBJ2-7; 8 nucleotides line up with TRBD1. V lost 0 bases and J lost 4; bases outside the gene matches: 6. The CDR3 length is 15 residues. Germline V gene lookup returns CDR1 SGDLS and CDR2 YYNGEE.

This clonotype was seen only a few times. The chain links TRBV5-1 to TRBJ1-1, with 7 positions matching TRBD1. CDR3 length equals 12 residues. CDR1 SGHRS and CDR2 YFSETQ come from the germline V gene. With 7 bases clipped from V and 6 bases from J, the junction kept 6 bases outside the gene matches. CDR3 bases: TGCGCCAGCGGAGACAGGGACTCTGAAGCTTTCTTT. Encoded protein: CASGDRDSEAFF. The entire variable domain, with the rest obtained from reference TRBV5-1 and TRBJ1-1, is as follows: KAGVTQTPRYLIKTRGQQVTLSCSPISGHRSVSWYQQTPGQGLQFLFEYFSETQRNKGNFPGRFSGRQFSNSRSEMNVSTLELGDSALYLCASGDRDSEAFFGQGTRLTVV.

The CDR3 reads CASSWTWTSGSTGELFF. CDR3 nucleotides: TGTGCCAGCAGTTGGACGTGGACTAGCGGGAGCACCGGGGAGCTGTTTTTT. The J gene is TRBJ2-2, the V gene TRBV6-2 or TRBV6-3; 13 positions agree with TRBD2. Germline V gene sequence: CDR1 MNHEY, CDR2 SVGEGT. With V trimmed by 4 bases and J by 4 bases, 6 bases remained unmatched. CDR3 length: 17 residues.

This clonotype was detected ten times or more. The chain combines TRBV28 with TRBJ2-7; tentatively, D is TRBD1 (6 bases). The CDR3 is 15 residues long. Between the trimmed V and J ends, which lost 4 bases and 4 bases, there was a span of 17 bases. Looked up from germline, CDR1 is MDHEN and CDR2 is SYDVKM. CDR3 coding DNA: TGTGCCAGCAGTTCGCCACAGGGCGCGGCGTACGAGCAGTACTTC. Translated: CASSSPQGAAYEQYF.

This clonotype was seen at least ten times. The chain recombines TRBV20-1 with TRBJ2-1; the match to TRBD2 covers 8 bases. V dropped 5 bases and J dropped 4; count of bases not matched to a gene: 10. Looked up from germline, CDR1 is DFQATT and CDR2 is SNEGSKA (reference sequence). This CDR3 spans 15 amino acids. The CDR3 reads CSAGKTSGSYNEQFF. Written as DNA, the CDR3 is TGCAGTGCTGGCAAAACTAGCGGTTCATACAATGAGCAGTTCTTC.